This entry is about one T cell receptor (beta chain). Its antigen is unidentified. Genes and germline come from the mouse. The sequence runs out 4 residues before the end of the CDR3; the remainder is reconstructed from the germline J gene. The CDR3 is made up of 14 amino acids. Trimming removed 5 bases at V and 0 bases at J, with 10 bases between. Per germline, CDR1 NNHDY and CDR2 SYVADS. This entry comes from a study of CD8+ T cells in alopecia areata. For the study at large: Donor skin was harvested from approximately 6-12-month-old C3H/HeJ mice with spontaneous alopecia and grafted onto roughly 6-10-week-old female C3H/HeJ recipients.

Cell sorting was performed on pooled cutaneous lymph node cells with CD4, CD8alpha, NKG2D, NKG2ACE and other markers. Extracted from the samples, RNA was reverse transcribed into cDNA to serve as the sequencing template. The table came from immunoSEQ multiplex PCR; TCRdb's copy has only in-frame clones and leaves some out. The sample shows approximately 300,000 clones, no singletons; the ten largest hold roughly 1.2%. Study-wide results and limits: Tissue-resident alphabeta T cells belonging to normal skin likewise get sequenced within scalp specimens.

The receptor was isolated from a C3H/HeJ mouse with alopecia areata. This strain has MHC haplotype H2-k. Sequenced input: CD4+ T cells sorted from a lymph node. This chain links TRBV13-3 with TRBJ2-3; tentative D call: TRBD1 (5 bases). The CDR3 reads CASRWTSSAETLYF. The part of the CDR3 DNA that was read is TGTGCCAGCAGGTGGACATCTAGTGCAGAA.